This entry describes one T cell receptor beta chain. The antigen remains unidentified. Trimming cost V 3 bases and J 6 bases; bases outside gene matches: 7. The germline CDR1 and CDR2 sequences are KGHSH and LQKENI. CDR3 length: 15 amino acids. This table comes from immunoSEQ multiplex PCR, and its TCRdb copy is limited to in-frame clones, with some not included. This repertoire shows 100,000 to 150,000 clones, approximately 89% found once; its top ten account for more than 9%. This sample stems from a study of T cell responses to AZD1222 COVID-19 vaccine. Study observations and caveats: Just a handful of AZD1222 recipients tested seropositive at baseline.

The source was peripheral blood, collected on day 0 of AZD1222 vaccination. The clonotype was recovered from an adult in good health. The chain joins TRBV18 to TRBJ2-1; 8 positions match TRBD2. DNA of the CDR3: TGTGCCAGCTCACCTCCCGGGCGGGAGGTCAATGAGCAGTTCTTC. This sequence encodes CASSPPGREVNEQFF. Together with reference TRBV18 and TRBJ2-1, the CDR3 gives the full variable domain: NAGVMQNPRHLVRRRGQEARLRCSPMKGHSHVYWYRQLPEEGLKFMVYLQKENIIDESGMPKERFSAEFPKEGPSILRIQQVVRGDSAAYFCASSPPGREVNEQFFGPGTRLTVL.